These 7 T cell receptor beta chains were all obtained from the same sample, sequenced in a study of technical replicates of blood from a few donors. Repertoires were generated with immunoSEQ multiplex PCR, while TCRdb's copy carries only in-frame clones and drops some. The sample records about 100,000 clones, approximately 96% being singletons. What was sequenced was T cells isolated from PBMCs. The receptors stem from a human donor in good health.

CDR3 sequence (DNA): TGCGCCAGCAGCCAAGATGCCGGACAAGAAAACCCAGAGACCCAGTACTTC. It is translated as CASSQDAGQENPETQYF. V gene TRBV4-1 combines with J gene TRBJ2-5, with D possibly being TRBD1 (5 bases). Trimming removed 0 bases from V and 4 bases from J, with 18 bases in between. The CDR3 length is 17 residues. CDR1 is MGHRA and CDR2 is YSYEKL in the germline V gene.

The chain carries TRBV19 and TRBJ2-1; D is undetermined. The germline V gene encodes CDR1 LNHDA and CDR2 SQIVND (reference sequence). The CDR3 extends over 12 amino acids. The ends were cut back, 7 bases at V and 7 bases at J, with 11 bases in the middle. CDR3 coding DNA: TGTGCCAGTATGCACTATTCGAATGAGCAGTTCTTC. Encoded protein: CASMHYSNEQFF.

This clone was observed a few times. The chain joins TRBV27 to TRBJ1-1; weak D call: TRBD1 (6 bases). The CDR3 length is 16 residues. Per the germline V gene, CDR1 is MNHEY and CDR2 is SMNVEV (reference sequence). V lost 5 bases to trimming and J lost 3 bases, with 19 bases between them. Here the CDR3 reads CASSHTDRRLDTEAFF. DNA for the CDR3: TGTGCCAGCAGTCACACAGACAGGCGTCTCGACACTGAAGCTTTCTTT.

Here the CDR3 reads CASSPLDTVYEQYF. For the CDR3, the DNA is TGTGCCAGCTCACCACTAGATACGGTCTACGAGCAGTACTTC. This chain joins TRBV18 and TRBJ2-7; D remains ambiguous. V was trimmed by 1 base and J by 3 bases, leaving 10 bases between them. The CDR3 loop spans 14 amino acids. Germline V gene data show CDR1 as KGHSH and CDR2 as LQKENI.

The gene calls are TRBV7-3 and TRBJ2-2; 9 bases map to TRBD1. CDR1 is SGHTA and CDR2 is FQGTGA in the germline V gene. V lost 5 bases, J lost 1 base, and 2 bases stayed unmatched. The CDR3 runs to 15 residues. The CDR3 here is CASSPTGGNTGELFF. Written as DNA, the CDR3 is TGTGCCAGCAGCCCGACAGGGGGGAACACCGGGGAGCTGTTTTTT.

The chain employs TRBV28 and TRBJ1-2; TRBD1 matches 11 bases. The germline gives CDR1 MDHEN, CDR2 SYDVKM. The CDR3 extends over 14 amino acids. Trimming removed 4 bases from V and 7 bases from J; junction bases left unmatched: 5. The CDR3 coding sequence is TGTGCCAGCAGTTCTGGACAGGGGGCCGGTGGCTACACCTTC. As protein: CASSSGQGAGGYTF.

The chain carries TRBV12-5 and TRBJ2-5; D call uncertain. V lost 3 bases, J lost 4 bases, and 9 bases lay in between. Germline-derived CDR1 and CDR2 are LGHNT and FRNRAP. There are 13 residues in the CDR3. Written as DNA, the CDR3 is TGTGCTAGTGGTTTTAACCTACGAGAGACCCAGTACTTC. The encoded protein is CASGFNLRETQYF.